This is a list of T cell receptor beta chains from one sample in a study of T cell responses to AZD1222 COVID-19 vaccine. Only in-frame clones appear in the TCRdb table, and some are missing; sequencing was by immunoSEQ multiplex PCR. Of some 120,000 clones in the sample, 85% to 90% were seen once. The sequencing used peripheral blood, collected on day 0 of AZD1222 vaccination. These TCRs come from an adult in good health. Both conserved end residues are part of each CDR3. The D gene is left open where the match is weak. Size values are once, few and many counts, or a class for expanded clones, and some rows have none.

cdr3_nt,cdr3_aa,d_call,j_call,v_call,clone_size
TGCGCCAGCAGCCCCGGGGTAGCGGGGGGGCTAGCCAAAAACATTCAGTACTTC,CASSPGVAGGLAKNIQYF,TRBD2,TRBJ2-4,TRBV5-1,-
TGTGCCAGCAGCTTAAACCCCGGACAGGGGAACTACAATGAGCAGTTCTTC,CASSLNPGQGNYNEQFF,TRBD1,TRBJ2-1,TRBV11-2,once
TGTGCCATCAGTGAAGCCGGCTATGGCTACACCTTC,CAISEAGYGYTF,-,TRBJ1-2,TRBV10-3,few
TGTGCCAGCAATCTAGGGGGCATCTCCTACGAGCAGTACTTC,CASNLGGISYEQYF,TRBD1,TRBJ2-7,TRBV2,-
TGTGCCAGCAGCTTAGGGGGCCACAGTCCCACTGAAGCTTTCTTT,CASSLGGHSPTEAFF,-,TRBJ1-1,TRBV7-9,-
TGCGCCAGCAGCTCGCTTGGTCGGTCTGGGGCCAACGTCCTGACTTTC,CASSSLGRSGANVLTF,-,TRBJ2-6,TRBV5-1,-
TGCGCCAGCAGCCCTCAGGGGGAGGGGACGCAGTATTTT,CASSPQGEGTQYF,-,TRBJ2-3,TRBV5-1,-
TGTGCCAGTAAGAGACTAGCGGGAGAGGATGGGAGGTCCTACAATGAGCAGTTCTTC,CASKRLAGEDGRSYNEQFF,TRBD2,TRBJ2-1,TRBV19,-
TGTGCCAGCCGCCGGGCACGAATGAACACTGAAGCTTTCTTT,CASRRARMNTEAFF,-,TRBJ1-1,TRBV27,-
TGTGCCAGCAGCGTAGACGGGCAGCAGGGTGGCTACACCTTC,CASSVDGQQGGYTF,-,TRBJ1-2,TRBV9,-
TGTGCCATCAGTGAAGCCTACGAGCAGTACTTC,CAISEAYEQYF,-,TRBJ2-7,TRBV10-3,-
TGCGCCAGCAGCTGGCAAGGGGAGAGGAACACTGAAGCTTTCTTT,CASSWQGERNTEAFF,-,TRBJ1-1,TRBV5-1,-
TGTGCCAGCAGCTCCGACCCTTCCGATGAGCAGTTCTTC,CASSSDPSDEQFF,-,TRBJ2-1,TRBV9,-
TGTGCCAGTAGAGGGACAGGGGGCTCCGGGGAGCTGTTTTTT,CASRGTGGSGELFF,TRBD1,TRBJ2-2,TRBV19,-
TGTGCCTCACCGACAGGGTATGGCTACACCTTC,CASPTGYGYTF,TRBD1,TRBJ1-2,TRBV30,once
TGTGCCAGCAGCCCTAGCCCCCGATTCACTACTCAGTTCTTC,CASSPSPRFTTQFF,-,TRBJ2-1,TRBV7-8,-
TGTGCCATCAGTGAGTCGGCTGCTTCCCCTGAAGCTTTCTTT,CAISESAASPEAFF,-,TRBJ1-1,TRBV10-3,-
TGTGCCAGTAGTATAGTGATCGGACAGGGGGCCGACATTCAGTACTTC,CASSIVIGQGADIQYF,TRBD1,TRBJ2-4,TRBV19,-
TGTGCCAGCAGCCAAGAGGAGGCGGGATCTCAGCCCCAGCATTTT,CASSQEEAGSQPQHF,-,TRBJ1-5,TRBV4-2,-
TGCGCCAGCAGCTGGACAGGGGAGAATTCTGGAAACACCATATATTTT,CASSWTGENSGNTIYF,TRBD1,TRBJ1-3,TRBV5-1,-
TGTGCCAGCAGTGAACCTCAGGGTACCACTGAAGCTTTCTTT,CASSEPQGTTEAFF,-,TRBJ1-1,TRBV6-1,-
TGTGCCAGCAGCCCCCGGGACCACTCCTACAATGAGCAGTTCTTC,CASSPRDHSYNEQFF,-,TRBJ2-1,TRBV4-2,-
TGTGCCAGCAGAGGACCTGTTGAACAAAGATCTAACTATGGCTACACCTTC,CASRGPVEQRSNYGYTF,-,TRBJ1-2,TRBV28,-
TGCGCCAGCAGCCCTTTGACAGGGGCCCTCTACGAGCAGTACTTC,CASSPLTGALYEQYF,TRBD1,TRBJ2-7,TRBV5-1,once
TGTGCCAGCAGCTTAGCTTATCTTAATGAGCAGTTCTTC,CASSLAYLNEQFF,-,TRBJ2-1,TRBV7-2,-
TGTGCCAGCAGCCAGGGGGGGAGCAGACCCCGGGGAGATACGCAGTATTTT,CASSQGGSRPRGDTQYF,TRBD2,TRBJ2-3,TRBV4-2,-
TGTGCCAGCAGTTTTCAGGGAAGGTCTGAAGCTTTCTTT,CASSFQGRSEAFF,-,TRBJ1-1,TRBV12-3/TRBV12-4,once
TGTGCCAGCAGTTACTCTACAGGGACAGGAGGCTACACCTTC,CASSYSTGTGGYTF,TRBD1,TRBJ1-2,TRBV6-2/TRBV6-3,-
TGTGCCACCAGCAGAGATCAGGGTTACGAGACCCAGTACTTC,CATSRDQGYETQYF,-,TRBJ2-5,TRBV15,-
TGTGCTAGTGCCCTCCTAGGTAATGCGGGGGGCCAAGAGACCCAGTACTTC,CASALLGNAGGQETQYF,TRBD2,TRBJ2-5,TRBV12-5,-
TGTGCCAGCAGCTTAGAGGCGGGGGGGCAAAATGAGCAGTTCTTC,CASSLEAGGQNEQFF,TRBD2,TRBJ2-1,TRBV11-3,-
TGTGCCAGCAGTTTCCGGGACACCTACGAGCAGTACTTC,CASSFRDTYEQYF,-,TRBJ2-7,TRBV6-5,-
TGTGCCAGCAGCCCCCCGATGGTCGGTGGCACCTGGGGTGGCTACACCTTC,CASSPPMVGGTWGGYTF,-,TRBJ1-2,TRBV9,few
TGTGCCAGCAGCCAAGATTCAGCGGGAACCTACAATGAGCAGTTCTTC,CASSQDSAGTYNEQFF,TRBD2,TRBJ2-1,TRBV4-2,-
TGTGCCAGTAGTATAACGGGAGGGGGGTTCGAGCAGTACTTC,CASSITGGGFEQYF,TRBD2,TRBJ2-7,TRBV19,-
TGTGCCAGCAGCTTAGCCACTGGTTCGGGGGAGCAGTACTTC,CASSLATGSGEQYF,-,TRBJ2-7,TRBV11-2,-